A selection of T cell receptor beta chains follows, all from one sample in a study of CD4 T cells in relation to SARS-CoV-2 and coronaviruses. Repertoires were generated with immunoSEQ multiplex PCR, while TCRdb's copy carries only in-frame clones and drops some. The sample carries 15,000 to 25,000 clones, 75% to 85% recorded once. These receptors are not linked to any known antigen. Sequenced: CD4+ T cells from PBMCs, cultured in vitro. The receptors shown here come from a human donor in good health. Each CDR3 is given with its conserved first and last residue. A D gene is named only where the DNA matches it firmly. A clone size is listed for some rows: how often the clone was seen (once, few, many), or a class if it is expanded.

D gene | J gene | clone size | V gene | CDR3 DNA | CDR3 protein
NA | TRBJ2-5 | NA | TRBV5-1 | TGCGCCAGCAGCTCCCTGGACCAAGAGACCCAGTACTTC | CASSSLDQETQYF
NA | TRBJ2-7 | NA | TRBV11-3 | TGTGCCAGCAGCTCTACAATAAGCTCCTACGAGCAGTACTTC | CASSSTISSYEQYF
NA | TRBJ1-2 | NA | TRBV27 | TGTGCCAGCAGCCCGGGGCTGGTGAGTAGCTATGGCTACACCTTC | CASSPGLVSSYGYTF
TRBD2 | TRBJ2-1 | NA | TRBV5-1 | TGCGCCAGCAGCTTGGCTCCAGCGGGAAACTACAATGAGCAGTTCTTC | CASSLAPAGNYNEQFF
NA | TRBJ1-2 | NA | TRBV6-1 | TGTGCCAGCAGTGAATCGGGGGTCAACTATGGCTACACCTTC | CASSESGVNYGYTF
TRBD1 | TRBJ2-1 | NA | TRBV4-1 | TGCGCCAGCAGCCAAGGGACAGGGGTTAATGAGCAGTTCTTC | CASSQGTGVNEQFF
TRBD1 | TRBJ2-6 | NA | TRBV6-2/TRBV6-3 | TGTGCCAGCAGTCCGGGACAGGGGATCTCTGGGGCCAACGTCCTGACTTTC | CASSPGQGISGANVLTF
TRBD1 | TRBJ1-6 | few | TRBV6-5 | TGTGCCAGCAGCAGACAGGGCTCCTATAATTCACCCCTCCACTTT | CASSRQGSYNSPLHF
TRBD1 | TRBJ2-2 | NA | TRBV7-2 | TGTGCCAGCAGCTTTGGGACAGGGATCCGCACCGGGGAGCTGTTTTTT | CASSFGTGIRTGELFF
NA | TRBJ2-5 | NA | TRBV7-2 | TGTGCCAGCAGCTTATGGGGCCAAGAGACCCAGTACTTC | CASSLWGQETQYF
NA | TRBJ1-3 | once | TRBV7-2 | TGTGCCAGCAGCTTAGCCCTAGGGGGCTCTGGAAACACCATATATTTT | CASSLALGGSGNTIYF
NA | TRBJ1-5 | NA | TRBV18 | TGTGCCAGCTCACCACGCGGGGGAGCAGGTAATCAGCCCCAGCATTTT | CASSPRGGAGNQPQHF
NA | TRBJ1-4 | once | TRBV5-4 | TGTGCCAGCAGCGCACAGGGAACCGGGGAAAAACTGTTTTTT | CASSAQGTGEKLFF
NA | TRBJ1-5 | NA | TRBV12-5 | TGTGCTAGTGGGGCGGGTTATAGCAATCAGCCCCAGCATTTT | CASGAGYSNQPQHF
TRBD1 | TRBJ2-3 | NA | TRBV19 | TGTGCCAGTAGTATAGGCGGGACAGGGGGCCCAGATACGCAGTATTTT | CASSIGGTGGPDTQYF
NA | TRBJ1-2 | NA | TRBV6-1 | TGTGCCAGCAGCCCCGGGATCTCTGGCTACACCTTC | CASSPGISGYTF
NA | TRBJ1-6 | NA | TRBV2 | TGTGCCAGCAATGTCCGGGAATCACCCCTCCACTTT | CASNVRESPLHF
NA | TRBJ1-2 | NA | TRBV7-9 | TGTGCCAGCAGCACAAATATGCAGGATGGCTACACCTTC | CASSTNMQDGYTF
NA | TRBJ2-7 | NA | TRBV25-1 | TGTGCCAGCAGTGAAGGGTTTGAGCAGTACTTC | CASSEGFEQYF
TRBD2 | TRBJ2-7 | once | TRBV7-9 | TGTGCCAGCAGCCCCTCCCTTGGACTAGCGGGAGGGAAATCCTACGAGCAGTACTTC | CASSPSLGLAGGKSYEQYF
NA | TRBJ2-7 | NA | TRBV5-6 | TGTGCCAGCAGCTTGGGGCAGGGTCTATACGAGCAGTACTTC | CASSLGQGLYEQYF
NA | TRBJ1-3 | NA | TRBV1 | TGCACCAGCACGAACCGGGACAAACATACCTTCGCAGACACCATATATTTT | CTSTNRDKHTFADTIYF
TRBD1 | TRBJ2-1 | once | TRBV11-1 | TGTGCCAGCAGCCCCGACAGGGAATTCCGCAATGAGCAGTTCTTC | CASSPDREFRNEQFF
NA | TRBJ2-1 | NA | TRBV5-1 | TGCGCCAGCAGCCTGGGCCCCGAGGGTAATGAGCAGTTCTTC | CASSLGPEGNEQFF
NA | TRBJ2-4 | few | TRBV7-9 | TGTGCCAGCAGCTCCTATTTAAGGGGGGTAGGCAAAAACATTCAGTACTTC | CASSSYLRGVGKNIQYF
NA | TRBJ2-1 | once | TRBV27 | TGTGCCAGCAGTTTAAGGCATCAGGTCGATGAGCAGTTCTTC | CASSLRHQVDEQFF
TRBD1 | TRBJ1-2 | NA | TRBV4-3 | TGCGCCAGCAGCCAAGTCGGGACAGGGAACTATGGCTACACCTTC | CASSQVGTGNYGYTF
TRBD1 | TRBJ1-1 | NA | TRBV5-8 | TGTGCCAGCAACAACAGGGGGCTTGTCACTGAAGCTTTCTTT | CASNNRGLVTEAFF
NA | TRBJ2-1 | NA | TRBV5-1 | TGCGCCAGCAGCTTACTGGGTTTGTACAATGAGCAGTTCTTC | CASSLLGLYNEQFF
NA | TRBJ1-2 | few | TRBV27 | TGTGCCAGCCGCCAAGCGGGGGTCTATGGCTACACCTTC | CASRQAGVYGYTF
NA | TRBJ2-3 | NA | TRBV4-1 | TGCGCCAGCAGCCGTACATGGGGTGTGGGAGATACGCAGTATTTT | CASSRTWGVGDTQYF
NA | TRBJ2-1 | NA | TRBV5-1 | TGCGCCAGCAGCTTGACAAACAATGAGCAGTTCTTC | CASSLTNNEQFF
TRBD2 | TRBJ2-5 | NA | TRBV18 | TGTGCCAGCTCACCATGGGAGATAGTTAGCGGGGAATTGAAGACCCAGTACTTC | CASSPWEIVSGELKTQYF
NA | TRBJ1-5 | NA | TRBV1 | TGCACCAGCAGCCCTGATTCCATTCCCCCTAGCAATCAGCCCCAGCATTTT | CTSSPDSIPPSNQPQHF
NA | TRBJ2-2 | few | TRBV2 | TGTGCCAGCAGTGTACGTCAGGCAAACACCGGGGAGCTGTTTTTT | CASSVRQANTGELFF
NA | TRBJ2-2 | NA | TRBV7-2 | TGTGCCAGCAGCTTAGTAAGGCAGTCGAACACCGGGGAGCTGTTTTTT | CASSLVRQSNTGELFF
TRBD1 | TRBJ2-3 | NA | TRBV28 | TGTGCCAGCAGTTTCCTACAGGGGACCACAGATACGCAGTATTTT | CASSFLQGTTDTQYF
NA | TRBJ1-2 | NA | TRBV7-2 | TGTGCCAGCAGCGCTACTCATCGGGACAAAACTAACTATGGCTACACCTTC | CASSATHRDKTNYGYTF
TRBD2 | TRBJ2-1 | NA | TRBV11-1 | TGTGCCAGCAGCTTAATTTCCAGCGGGAGTACTGAGCAGTTCTTC | CASSLISSGSTEQFF
NA | TRBJ1-2 | NA | TRBV6-1 | TGTGCCAGCAGTGAATATGGCTACACCTTC | CASSEYGYTF
NA | TRBJ2-2 | few | TRBV4-1 | TGCGCCAGCAGCCAAACCCTCGAGCGCGGGGGCTCGAACACCGGGGAGCTGTTTTTT | CASSQTLERGGSNTGELFF
NA | TRBJ1-4 | NA | TRBV6-6 | TGTGCCAGCAGTACGGGGGGGGTTGAAAAACTGTTTTTT | CASSTGGVEKLFF
TRBD2 | TRBJ2-3 | NA | TRBV9 | TGTGCCAGCAGCGTAGGGGCTAGCGGGGTCGCAGATACGCAGTATTTT | CASSVGASGVADTQYF
NA | TRBJ2-7 | once | TRBV5-6 | TGTGCCAGCAGCCCGAAAACAGGGTTTGCCTACGAGCAGTACTTC | CASSPKTGFAYEQYF
NA | TRBJ2-3 | NA | TRBV6-4 | TGTGCCAGCAGTCAACAAGGGGGGGATACGCAGTATTTT | CASSQQGGDTQYF
TRBD1 | TRBJ2-4 | NA | TRBV7-2 | TGTGCCAGCAGCTCCTCGACAGGGGGGTGGAACATTCAGTACTTC | CASSSSTGGWNIQYF
TRBD1 | TRBJ2-2 | NA | TRBV25-1 | TGTGCCAGCAGTGGACAGGGTAACACCGGGGAGCTGTTTTTT | CASSGQGNTGELFF
TRBD2 | TRBJ2-2 | NA | TRBV5-8 | TGTGCCAGCAGCAGACCGACTAGCGGTTTGAACACCGGGGAGCTGTTTTTT | CASSRPTSGLNTGELFF
NA | TRBJ2-3 | NA | TRBV7-2 | TGTGCCAGCAGCTTAGGCCTAGCGACAGATACGCAGTATTTT | CASSLGLATDTQYF
NA | TRBJ2-3 | NA | TRBV12-3/TRBV12-4 | TGTGCCAGCAGTTTTAGCACAGATACGCAGTATTTT | CASSFSTDTQYF